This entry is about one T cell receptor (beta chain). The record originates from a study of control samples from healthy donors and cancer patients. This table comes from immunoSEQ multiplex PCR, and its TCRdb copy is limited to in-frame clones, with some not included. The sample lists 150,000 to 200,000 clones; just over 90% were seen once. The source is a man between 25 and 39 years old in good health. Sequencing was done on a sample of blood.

Here the CDR3 DNA reads TGTGCCAGCAGCACTCAGACGGGCTTCACTGAAGCTTTCTTT. Protein: CASSTQTGFTEAFF. This chain connects TRBV7-2 to TRBJ1-1; the D is unclear. The CDR3 contains 14 residues. Trimming took 5 bases from V and 4 from J, leaving 14 bases between them. Germline-derived CDR1 and CDR2 are SGHTA and FQGNSA.